Below, 23 T cell receptor beta chains from the same sample are listed, as sequenced in a study of T cells after yellow fever vaccination. TCRdb redid the calling of the 5' RACE reads with MiXCR, one entry per CDR3 protein. This repertoire shows 400,000 to 650,000 distinct CDR3 sequences, just over 20% found once; its top ten account for about 17%. The sequenced sample was PBMCs, obtained less than 25 days after the first yellow fever vaccination. The receptor set was obtained from a man aged 18 to 29 who received the YFV17D yellow fever vaccine.

This clonotype came up a few times. The chain couples TRBV7-2 to TRBJ2-7; the match to TRBD1 covers 7 bases. The CDR3 extends over 14 amino acids. The germline CDR1 and CDR2 sequences are SGHTA and FQGNSA. V lost 5 bases and J lost 2; bases outside the gene matches: 6. Here the CDR3 reads CASSAYRGTYEQYF. DNA for the CDR3: TGTGCCAGCAGCGCTTACAGGGGCACCTACGAGCAGTACTTC.

This clonotype was seen only a few times. V is TRBV4-2 and J is TRBJ2-2; tentatively, D is TRBD1 or TRBD2 (5 bases each). The CDR3 extends over 14 amino acids. Trimming cost V 0 bases and J 6 bases, with 8 bases left between them. CDR1 and CDR2 from the germline V gene are LGHNA and YNFKEQ. In DNA, the CDR3 is TGTGCCAGCAGCCAAGATTCGGGGCCCGGGGAGCTGTTTTTT. It codes for CASSQDSGPGELFF.

The chain carries TRBV7-9 and TRBJ2-2; 8 bases map to TRBD1. The CDR3 is made up of 14 amino acids. Per germline, CDR1 SEHNR and CDR2 FQNEAQ (reference sequence). V was pared by 5 bases and J by 5 bases, with 4 bases of the junction left unmatched. The CDR3 coding sequence is TGTGCCAGCAGCACGGGACAGGAAACCGGGGAGCTGTTTTTT. Protein product: CASSTGQETGELFF.

The V gene is TRBV30, the J gene TRBJ1-6; possible D gene TRBD1, 6 bases. Germline V gene sequence: CDR1 GTSNPN, CDR2 SVGIG (reference sequence). Trimming took 6 bases from V and 10 from J, leaving 19 bases between them. There are 14 residues in the CDR3. The CDR3 coding sequence is TGTGCCTGTCAAGACGGCGGGGGGCAATCACCCCTCCACTTT. It yields the protein CACQDGGGQSPLHF.

V gene TRBV28 combines with J gene TRBJ1-2, with D perhaps matching TRBD1 (5 bases). Between the trimmed V and J ends, which lost 3 bases and 1 base, there was a span of 12 bases. The germline V gene has CDR1 MDHEN and CDR2 SYDVKM. CDR3 length: 15 residues. CDR3 in DNA: TGTGCCAGCAGTTTGTGGGGGACGGTTAACTATGGCTACACCTTC. Translating it yields CASSLWGTVNYGYTF.

The rearrangement links TRBV14 to TRBJ2-1; a possible D gene is TRBD2 (5 bases). CDR1 and CDR2 (germline): SGHDN, FVKESK. The length of the CDR3 is 16 residues. V lost 1 base and J 5 bases, leaving 15 bases between the germline ends. DNA for the CDR3: TGTGCCAGCAGCCAAGTTCCGGACTGGGCAGACAATGAGCAGTTCTTC. This encodes CASSQVPDWADNEQFF.

The sample holds one count of this clonotype. The rearrangement links TRBV5-6 to TRBJ1-1; no clear D gene. Germline V CDR1 and CDR2: SGHDT, YYEEEE. The CDR3 consists of 16 residues. Trimming removed 0 bases at V and 2 bases at J, with 14 bases between. DNA of the CDR3: TGTGCCAGCAGCTTGGGGGCAAGACACTTTAACACTGAAGCTTTCTTT. It is translated as CASSLGARHFNTEAFF.

This clonotype was seen a handful of times. The chain employs TRBV6-5 and TRBJ1-1; TRBD1 aligns across 8 bases. After removal of 4 bases from V and 4 bases from J, the junction contained 5 bases not matched to a gene. CDR1 MNHEY and CDR2 SVGAGI come from the germline V gene. The CDR3 contains 14 residues. The CDR3 spells CASSFQGASTEAFF. CDR3 coding DNA: TGTGCCAGCAGTTTCCAGGGGGCATCCACTGAAGCTTTCTTT.

This chain links TRBV7-3 with TRBJ1-6; D call uncertain. The CDR3 is 14 residues long. With 6 bases removed from V and 9 bases from J, the gap between germline ends came to 15 bases. Per germline, CDR1 SGHTA and CDR2 FQGTGA. The CDR3 DNA reads as TGTGCCAGCAGAAAGGACGGAGCCAGTTCACCCCTCCACTTT. Translation: CASRKDGASSPLHF.

The V call is TRBV7-2, the J call TRBJ1-4; maybe TRBD1 (5 bases). Germline V gives CDR1 SGHTA, CDR2 FQGNSA. V was shortened by 6 bases and J by 8 bases, with 10 bases between the two germline ends. The CDR3 covers 12 residues. Written as DNA, the CDR3 is TGTGCCAGCAGTAGGGACCGAGAAAAACTGTTTTTT. Residues: CASSRDREKLFF. Filled out from reference TRBV7-2 and TRBJ1-4, the complete variable domain reads GAGVSQSPSNKVTEKGKDVELRCDPISGHTALYWYRQSLGQGLEFLIYFQGNSAPDKSGLPSDRFSAERTGGSVSTLTIQRTQQEDSAVYLCASSRDREKLFFGSGTQLSVL.

The chain has TRBV29-1 and TRBJ2-3, with D perhaps being TRBD1 or TRBD2 (5 bases each). The CDR3 has 14 residues. Germline CDR1 SQVTM, CDR2 ANQGSEA. V was shortened by 6 bases and J by 0 bases, with 13 bases between the two germline ends. The CDR3 nucleotides read TGCAGCGTAGTCAAGGGACCTAGCACAGATACGCAGTATTTT. Translation gives CSVVKGPSTDTQYF.

This clonotype showed up just a few times. This rearrangement joins TRBV29-1 to TRBJ2-7; D gene ambiguous. Germline V gene lookup returns CDR1 SQVTM and CDR2 ANQGSEA. V gave up 1 base and J gave up 6 bases, with 10 bases separating them. The length of the CDR3 is 12 residues. The CDR3 DNA reads TGCAGCGTTGAAGGGCAGGTCGGCGAGCAGTACTTC. It translates to CSVEGQVGEQYF.

This sequence joins TRBV4-1 and TRBJ2-5; weak D call: TRBD2 (5 bases). Germline V gene lookup returns CDR1 MGHRA and CDR2 YSYEKL. CDR3 size: 15 residues. Deletions cut 4 bases from V and 6 bases from J, with 18 bases between. The CDR3 nucleotides are TGCGCCAGCAGCCCCCCGGGGTTGATTGGAAAGACCCAGTACTTC. Translated: CASSPPGLIGKTQYF.

Here the CDR3 reads CASSPDTLAKNIQYF. CDR3 DNA: TGTGCCAGCAGTCCGGACACTCTAGCCAAAAACATTCAGTACTTC. V is TRBV6-2 or TRBV6-3 and J is TRBJ2-4; maybe TRBD1 (5 bases). The ends were cut back, 5 bases at V and 0 bases at J, with 11 bases in the middle. Germline lookup yields CDR1 MNHEY and CDR2 SVGEGT. This CDR3 is built from 15 residues.

This clonotype was counted a few times. J is TRBJ2-1 and V is TRBV5-1; maybe TRBD1 (6 bases). The CDR3 covers 17 residues. Germline-derived CDR1 and CDR2 are SGHRS and YFSETQ. With 1 base removed from V and 2 bases from J, the gap between germline ends came to 16 bases. CDR3 nucleotides: TGCGCCAGCAGCTTGAAAGGCGGACAGAGCACCTACAATGAGCAGTTCTTC. Residues: CASSLKGGQSTYNEQFF.

This clonotype was recorded a few times. The chain carries TRBV2 and TRBJ2-7, with D possibly matching TRBD2 (5 bases). CDR1 is SNHLY, CDR2 FYNNEI, per germline. Deletions cut 8 bases from V and 6 bases from J, with 8 bases between. There are 10 residues in the CDR3. CDR3 DNA sequence: TGTGCCAGCGGGGAGAGCGAGCAGTACTTC. Amino acid sequence: CASGESEQYF.

This clonotype was detected a few times. The chain uses TRBV7-9 and TRBJ1-3, with D possibly matching TRBD1 (6 bases). The V and J ends lost 4 bases and 4 bases respectively, with 11 bases between them. CDR3 length equals 14 residues. Germline V gene sequence: CDR1 SEHNR, CDR2 FQNEAQ (reference sequence). The chain's CDR3 is CASSYAGVGNTIYF. CDR3 coding DNA: TGTGCCAGCAGCTATGCAGGGGTCGGAAACACCATATATTTT.

The chain recombines TRBV7-6 with TRBJ1-2; D uncertain. CDR1 and CDR2 (germline): SGHVS, FNYEAQ. The CDR3 sequence is 14 residues long. Trimming cost V 5 bases and J 4 bases, with 14 bases left between them. The CDR3 reads CASSVDGSLYGYTF. CDR3 DNA: TGTGCCAGCAGCGTGGACGGGAGCCTCTATGGCTACACCTTC.

This clonotype occurred a few times. The chain carries TRBV10-3 and TRBJ1-2; TRBD1 might be the D (5 bases). Trimming left V 4 bases short and J 4 bases short, with 16 bases between. The CDR3 runs 15 residues. Germline CDR1 is ENHRY and CDR2 is SYGVKD. The CDR3 DNA sequence: TGTGCCATCAGTGCGGGACTCGGGGGTGTCTATGGCTACACCTTC. It codes for CAISAGLGGVYGYTF.

The chain recombines TRBV19 with TRBJ2-2, with 9 bases that match TRBD2. The CDR3 is 16 amino acids. J gave up 5 bases and V 5 bases, and 9 bases lay outside the gene matches. CDR1 and CDR2 (germline): LNHDA, SQIVND (reference sequence). This CDR3 is CASSLGLAILTGELFF. The CDR3 DNA reads as TGTGCCAGTAGTCTAGGACTAGCGATACTGACCGGGGAGCTGTTTTTT.

This clonotype occurred a few times. This chain connects TRBV3-1 to TRBJ2-2, with D perhaps TRBD1 or TRBD2 (6 bases each). The germline CDR1 and CDR2 sequences are LGHDT and YNNKEL (reference sequence). Trimming removed 4 bases from V and 7 bases from J, with 16 bases in between. CDR3 length: 15 residues. The CDR3 sequence: CASSPVGGAVGELFF. CDR3 in DNA: TGTGCCAGCAGCCCAGTCGGGGGCGCGGTCGGGGAGCTGTTTTTT. The variable domain in full, with the rest retrieved from reference TRBV3-1 and TRBJ2-2, is DTAVSQTPKYLVTQMGNDKSIKCEQNLGHDTMYWYKQDSKKFLKIMFSYNNKELIINETVPNRFSPKSPDKAHLNLHINSLELGDSAVYFCASSPVGGAVGELFFGEGSRLTVL.

A few counts support this clonotype. The chain uses TRBV6-2 or TRBV6-3 and TRBJ1-2, with D uncertain. The V end lost 2 bases, the J end lost 4 bases, and 8 bases lay between the germline ends. CDR3 length equals 13 residues. The germline V gene encodes CDR1 MNHEY and CDR2 SVGEGT. The CDR3 coding sequence is TGTGCCAGCAGTTACCTGGCAGCCTATGGCTACACCTTC. Its translation is CASSYLAAYGYTF.

The rearrangement joins TRBV30 to TRBJ2-4; either TRBD1 or TRBD2 may fit D (5 bases each). Trimming shortened V by 3 bases and J by 13 bases, and 13 bases separated the two germline ends. This CDR3 spans 11 amino acids. Germline CDR1 GTSNPN, CDR2 SVGIG (reference sequence). CDR3 sequence reads: CAWRLGTLQYF. CDR3 DNA: TGTGCCTGGAGGCTAGGGACGCTACAGTACTTC.